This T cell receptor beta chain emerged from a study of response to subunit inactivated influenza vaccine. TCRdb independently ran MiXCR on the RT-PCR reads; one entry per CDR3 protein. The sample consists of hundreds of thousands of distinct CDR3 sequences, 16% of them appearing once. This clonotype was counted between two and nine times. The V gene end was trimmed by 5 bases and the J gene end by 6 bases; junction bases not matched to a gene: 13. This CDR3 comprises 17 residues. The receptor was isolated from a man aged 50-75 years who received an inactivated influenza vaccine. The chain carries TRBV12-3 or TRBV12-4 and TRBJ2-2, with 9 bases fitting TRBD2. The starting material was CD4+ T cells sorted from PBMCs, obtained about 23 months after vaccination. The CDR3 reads CASSPRGVAGVSGELFF. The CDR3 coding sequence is TGTGCCAGCAGTCCCCGGGGGGTAGCGGGAGTGTCCGGGGAGCTGTTTTTT.